A single TCR beta chain is shown here with its context. Its antigen is undetermined. The data originate from a study of OX40 agonist ivuxolimab in advanced cancers. Whole-study results and caveats: The study found that CD8+ T cells averaged more expanded clones than CD4+.

The repertoire was sequenced with immunoSEQ multiplex PCR; TCRdb's copy has only in-frame clones and lacks some. This table has about 36,000 clones, around four fifths appearing once. Prior autoimmune disease or systemic immunosuppression barred patients. Sequences were derived from CD4+ or CD8+ T cells sorted from blood, sampled in a trial of the OX40 agonist ivuxolimab. This clonotype originated in an adult with an advanced solid tumor such as melanoma, head and neck, liver or kidney cancer.

The CDR3 DNA sequence: TGTGCCAGCAAGGACTCTACCGGGGAGCTGTTTTTT. Its protein product is CASKDSTGELFF. The rearrangement links TRBV2 to TRBJ2-2, with D tentatively TRBD2 (5 bases). The CDR3 covers 12 residues. The V gene's germline CDR1 is SNHLY and CDR2 FYNNEI. Deletions cut 7 bases from V and 5 bases from J, with 8 bases between.